This TCR beta chain was documented in a study of T-cell reconstitution after alpha-beta-depleted transplantation in children. Broader study findings: One year after transplant, T-cell counts and diversity came mostly from newly produced T cells. It was reported that alpha-beta T cells came from several hundred expanded graft clones (about two months after transplant).

This clonotype was detected many times. Its matching antigen is unknown. During its preparation, the TCRbeta library received unique molecular identifiers. TCRdb re-called the PCR reads through MiXCR, storing one row per CDR3 protein. The sample has 400,000 to 550,000 distinct CDR3 sequences; about 10% are singletons. Germline-derived CDR1 and CDR2 are DFQATT and SNEGSKA (reference sequence). This CDR3 has 13 amino acids. With 1 base removed from V and 4 bases from J, the gap between germline ends came to 10 bases. The TCR originated in a child aged 2-15 years with inherited bone marrow failure, due to receive a stem cell transplant. Material: PBMCs, obtained before TCRalphabeta/CD19-depleted stem cell transplant. The chain employs TRBV20-1 and TRBJ1-1, with D maybe TRBD1 (6 bases). This CDR3 reads CSARGGGGTEAFF. The CDR3 DNA follows: TGCAGTGCTAGAGGCGGAGGGGGCACTGAAGCTTTCTTT.